This T cell receptor beta chain was retrieved from a study of blood T cell repertoires in COVID-19. Study details: Both acute and convalescent COVID-19 samples were obtained from the United States, Italy and Spain. Nucleic acid was either cDNA or gDNA, and it came from T cells, B-cell-depleted T cells, or PBMCs.

Authors' methods: From reference gene primer amplification, estimates of nucleated cell counts were derived. Data came from immunoSEQ multiplex PCR; TCRdb stores just in-frame clones and leaves some out. V and J calls and clone size are copied from that table; D and trimming were computed from the DNA. The sample holds around 59,000 clones, 80% to 90% seen once. From germline, CDR1 is SGHTA and CDR2 FQGNSA. V was shortened by 2 bases and J by 8 bases, with 13 bases between the two germline ends. This CDR3 has 15 amino acids. The chain joins TRBV7-2 to TRBJ1-6, with D tentatively TRBD1 (6 bases). Sample: peripheral blood. This receptor was taken from a man in his sixties with acute or convalescent COVID-19. Written as DNA, the CDR3 is TGTGCCAGCAGCTTAATCGGACAGTCCCATTCACCCCTCCACTTT. Translation: CASSLIGQSHSPLHF.